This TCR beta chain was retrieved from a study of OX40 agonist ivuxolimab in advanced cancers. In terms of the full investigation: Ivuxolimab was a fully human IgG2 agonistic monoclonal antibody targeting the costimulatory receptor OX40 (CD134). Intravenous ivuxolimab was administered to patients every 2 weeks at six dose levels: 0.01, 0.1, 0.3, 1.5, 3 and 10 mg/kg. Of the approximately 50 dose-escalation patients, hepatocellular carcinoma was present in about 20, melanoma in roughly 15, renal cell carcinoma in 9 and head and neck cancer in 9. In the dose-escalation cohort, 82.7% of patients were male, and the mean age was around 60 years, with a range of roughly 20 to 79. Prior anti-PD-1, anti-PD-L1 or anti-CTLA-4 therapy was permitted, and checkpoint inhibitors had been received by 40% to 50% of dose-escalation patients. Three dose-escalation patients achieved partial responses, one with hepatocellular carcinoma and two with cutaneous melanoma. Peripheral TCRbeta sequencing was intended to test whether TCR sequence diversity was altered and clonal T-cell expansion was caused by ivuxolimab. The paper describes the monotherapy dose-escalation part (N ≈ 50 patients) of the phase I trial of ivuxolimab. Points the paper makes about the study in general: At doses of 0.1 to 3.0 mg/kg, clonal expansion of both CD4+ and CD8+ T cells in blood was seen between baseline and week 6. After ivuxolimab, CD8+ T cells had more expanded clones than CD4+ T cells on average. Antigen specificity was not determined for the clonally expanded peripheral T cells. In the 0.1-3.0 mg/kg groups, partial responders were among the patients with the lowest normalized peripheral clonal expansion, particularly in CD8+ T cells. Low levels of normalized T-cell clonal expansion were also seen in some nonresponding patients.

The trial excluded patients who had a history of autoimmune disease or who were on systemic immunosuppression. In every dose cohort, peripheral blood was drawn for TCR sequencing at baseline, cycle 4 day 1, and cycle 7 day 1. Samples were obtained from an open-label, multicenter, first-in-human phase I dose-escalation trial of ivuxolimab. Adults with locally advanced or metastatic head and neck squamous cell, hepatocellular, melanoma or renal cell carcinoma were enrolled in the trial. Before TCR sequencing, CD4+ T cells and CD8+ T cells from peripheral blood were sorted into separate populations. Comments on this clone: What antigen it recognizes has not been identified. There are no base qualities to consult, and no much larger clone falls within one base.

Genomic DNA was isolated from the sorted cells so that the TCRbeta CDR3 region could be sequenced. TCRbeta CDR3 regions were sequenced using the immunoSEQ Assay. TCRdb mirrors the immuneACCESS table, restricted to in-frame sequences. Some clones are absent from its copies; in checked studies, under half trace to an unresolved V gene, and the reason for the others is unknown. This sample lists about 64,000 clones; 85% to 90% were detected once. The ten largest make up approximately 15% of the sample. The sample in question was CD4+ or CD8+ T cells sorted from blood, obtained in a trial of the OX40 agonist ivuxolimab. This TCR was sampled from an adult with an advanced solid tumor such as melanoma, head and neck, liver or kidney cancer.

The CDR3 is CASSLGPRGYNEQFF. The bases are TGTGCCAGCAGCTTAGGACCCCGGGGTTACAATGAGCAGTTCTTC. Recombination joined TRBV7-9 with TRBJ2-1; the best D guess is TRBD2, with 5 bases matching. V sheds 1 base and J sheds 4 bases, leaving 11 bases between their ends. The CDR3 starts with the cysteine, ends with the phenylalanine, and has 15 residues. CDR3 DNA is the only sequence kept; it has 45 bases, read in frame from the first base. CDR1 SEHNR and CDR2 FQNEAQ were looked up in the germline V gene (reference sequence).